A selection of T cell receptor beta chains follows, all from one sample in a study of blood T cell repertoires in COVID-19. The protocol was immunoSEQ multiplex PCR, while the TCRdb copy is restricted to in-frame clones and leaves out a portion. In the table there are roughly 400,000 clones, just under 90% of which are singletons. Sequencing was done on a sample of PBMCs or T cells enriched from blood (not recorded which). All receptors come from a woman in her twenties or thirties who had recovered from COVID-19. CDR3s include the opening cysteine and the closing phenylalanine or tryptophan. Fields, in order: J gene, D gene, V gene, clone size, CDR3 protein, CDR3 DNA. The D gene is left open where the match is weak. Not all rows give a size; the values are once, few, many and, for expanded clones, a class.

j_call: TRBJ2-7; d_call: TRBD2; v_call: TRBV29-1; clone_size: .; cdr3_aa: CSVGGWGGMNEQYF; cdr3_nt: TGCAGCGTTGGGGGCTGGGGGGGTATGAACGAGCAGTACTTC
j_call: TRBJ1-2; d_call: TRBD1; v_call: TRBV27; clone_size: once; cdr3_aa: CASGSLVGTASYGYTF; cdr3_nt: TGTGCCAGCGGGAGCTTGGTAGGGACAGCTTCCTATGGCTACACCTTC
j_call: TRBJ1-6; d_call: .; v_call: TRBV21-1; clone_size: .; cdr3_aa: CASGGTGGSPLHF; cdr3_nt: TGTGCCAGCGGGGGGACGGGGGGTTCACCCCTCCACTTT
j_call: TRBJ2-7; d_call: .; v_call: TRBV29-1; clone_size: .; cdr3_aa: CSVTGRSYEQYF; cdr3_nt: TGCAGCGTTACTGGGCGATCCTACGAGCAGTACTTC
j_call: TRBJ2-7; d_call: .; v_call: TRBV18; clone_size: .; cdr3_aa: CASSRSGGSYEQYF; cdr3_nt: TGTGCCAGCTCCCGATCTGGCGGCTCCTACGAGCAGTACTTC
j_call: TRBJ1-1; d_call: .; v_call: TRBV15; clone_size: .; cdr3_aa: CATSRVVLYTEAFF; cdr3_nt: TGTGCCACCAGCAGAGTAGTTCTCTACACTGAAGCTTTCTTT
j_call: TRBJ1-1; d_call: TRBD1; v_call: TRBV7-2; clone_size: .; cdr3_aa: CASSLAQGQGSRAFF; cdr3_nt: TGTGCCAGCAGCTTAGCGCAGGGACAGGGTTCCCGTGCTTTCTTT
j_call: TRBJ2-3; d_call: .; v_call: TRBV9; clone_size: .; cdr3_aa: CASSEYSVRDTQYF; cdr3_nt: TGTGCCAGCAGCGAGTATAGTGTTCGAGATACGCAGTATTTT
j_call: TRBJ1-5; d_call: .; v_call: TRBV19; clone_size: .; cdr3_aa: CASSDSWRAQPQHF; cdr3_nt: TGTGCCAGTAGTGACAGTTGGAGGGCCCAGCCCCAGCATTTT
j_call: TRBJ1-1; d_call: .; v_call: TRBV5-6; clone_size: .; cdr3_aa: CASSLYQVGTEAFF; cdr3_nt: TGTGCCAGCAGCTTGTACCAGGTCGGCACTGAAGCTTTCTTT
j_call: TRBJ1-1; d_call: .; v_call: TRBV5-1; clone_size: .; cdr3_aa: CASSLGQKKEAFF; cdr3_nt: TGCGCCAGCAGCTTGGGACAGAAAAAGGAAGCTTTCTTT
j_call: TRBJ2-4; d_call: TRBD1; v_call: TRBV2; clone_size: .; cdr3_aa: CASSYTGGPGNIQYF; cdr3_nt: TGTGCCAGCAGTTATACAGGGGGGCCGGGAAACATTCAGTACTTC
j_call: TRBJ1-3; d_call: .; v_call: TRBV5-1; clone_size: once; cdr3_aa: CASSLAVQGMGTGNTIYF; cdr3_nt: TGCGCCAGCAGCTTGGCCGTTCAGGGGATGGGTACTGGAAACACCATATATTTT
j_call: TRBJ2-6; d_call: TRBD2; v_call: TRBV6-1; clone_size: .; cdr3_aa: CASSEPSGRSGANVLTF; cdr3_nt: TGTGCCAGCAGTGAACCTAGCGGGAGGTCTGGGGCCAACGTCCTGACTTTC
j_call: TRBJ1-3; d_call: .; v_call: TRBV7-8; clone_size: .; cdr3_aa: CASSHLSQTGNRNTIYF; cdr3_nt: TGTGCCAGCAGCCATCTCTCCCAAACGGGGAACAGAAACACCATATATTTT
j_call: TRBJ1-4; d_call: .; v_call: TRBV7-8; clone_size: .; cdr3_aa: CASSSQPRDEKLFF; cdr3_nt: TGTGCCAGCAGCTCCCAGCCCAGGGATGAAAAACTGTTTTTT
j_call: TRBJ1-2; d_call: TRBD1; v_call: TRBV5-6; clone_size: once; cdr3_aa: CASSLNQGAQDGYTF; cdr3_nt: TGTGCCAGCAGCTTGAATCAGGGGGCGCAGGATGGCTACACCTTC
j_call: TRBJ1-4; d_call: TRBD1; v_call: TRBV29-1; clone_size: .; cdr3_aa: CSVDEGTGAEKLFF; cdr3_nt: TGCAGCGTTGATGAGGGGACAGGGGCTGAAAAACTGTTTTTT
j_call: TRBJ2-2; d_call: .; v_call: TRBV5-1; clone_size: .; cdr3_aa: CASSDAGLNTGELFF; cdr3_nt: TGCGCCAGCAGCGACGCGGGACTCAACACCGGGGAGCTGTTTTTT
j_call: TRBJ1-1; d_call: .; v_call: TRBV28; clone_size: .; cdr3_aa: CASKGLIRVSSGTEAFF; cdr3_nt: TGTGCCTCCAAGGGTCTGATCCGGGTATCTAGCGGCACTGAAGCTTTCTTT
j_call: TRBJ1-3; d_call: .; v_call: TRBV30; clone_size: .; cdr3_aa: CAWNPSSPSSGNTIYF; cdr3_nt: TGTGCCTGGAACCCCTCTTCTCCTAGCTCTGGAAACACCATATATTTT
j_call: TRBJ1-1; d_call: .; v_call: TRBV6-5; clone_size: .; cdr3_aa: CASSYGTGNTEAFF; cdr3_nt: TGTGCCAGCAGTTATGGTACGGGGAACACTGAAGCTTTCTTT
j_call: TRBJ2-1; d_call: .; v_call: TRBV7-9; clone_size: .; cdr3_aa: CASSTVGSGSSGNEQFF; cdr3_nt: TGTGCCAGCAGCACGGTGGGTAGCGGTAGCTCGGGGAATGAGCAGTTCTTC
j_call: TRBJ1-2; d_call: .; v_call: TRBV18; clone_size: .; cdr3_aa: CASSPRGAGRSSSFGGYTF; cdr3_nt: TGTGCCAGCTCACCACGCGGGGCAGGGAGGAGTAGTAGTTTCGGTGGCTACACCTTC
j_call: TRBJ2-7; d_call: TRBD2; v_call: TRBV5-4; clone_size: .; cdr3_aa: CASSYRTSGTYEQYF; cdr3_nt: TGTGCCAGCAGCTACCGGACTAGCGGGACGTACGAGCAGTACTTC
j_call: TRBJ1-4; d_call: .; v_call: TRBV28; clone_size: .; cdr3_aa: CASSFVVRAANEKLFF; cdr3_nt: TGTGCCAGCAGTTTTGTCGTCAGGGCTGCTAATGAAAAACTGTTTTTT
j_call: TRBJ2-7; d_call: .; v_call: TRBV5-1; clone_size: .; cdr3_aa: CASSRTASYEQYF; cdr3_nt: TGCGCCAGCAGCCGGACAGCCTCCTACGAGCAGTACTTC
j_call: TRBJ1-3; d_call: TRBD1; v_call: TRBV10-3; clone_size: .; cdr3_aa: CATRDRAGDTIYF; cdr3_nt: TGTGCCACCCGGGACAGGGCGGGGGACACCATATATTTT
j_call: TRBJ2-3; d_call: TRBD2; v_call: TRBV7-2; clone_size: .; cdr3_aa: CASISGIGTDTQYF; cdr3_nt: TGTGCCAGCATCAGCGGGATAGGAACAGATACGCAGTATTTT
j_call: TRBJ1-1; d_call: .; v_call: TRBV3-1/TRBV3-2; clone_size: once; cdr3_aa: CASSQGVGVGTEAFF; cdr3_nt: TGTGCCAGCAGCCAAGGAGTCGGGGTAGGCACTGAAGCTTTCTTT
j_call: TRBJ1-4; d_call: TRBD1; v_call: TRBV30; clone_size: .; cdr3_aa: CACPGTGGEEKLFF; cdr3_nt: TGTGCCTGTCCCGGGACAGGGGGCGAAGAAAAACTGTTTTTT
j_call: TRBJ1-1; d_call: .; v_call: TRBV14; clone_size: .; cdr3_aa: CASSQDLRNTEAFF; cdr3_nt: TGTGCCAGCAGCCAAGATCTGCGTAACACTGAAGCTTTCTTT
j_call: TRBJ1-2; d_call: TRBD1; v_call: TRBV11-2; clone_size: .; cdr3_aa: CASSFNPWTGRDYGYTF; cdr3_nt: TGTGCCAGCAGCTTTAATCCCTGGACAGGACGGGACTATGGCTACACCTTC
j_call: TRBJ2-7; d_call: .; v_call: TRBV5-1; clone_size: .; cdr3_aa: CASSSSGTLYEQYF; cdr3_nt: TGCGCCAGCAGCTCCTCCGGGACTCTCTACGAGCAGTACTTC
j_call: TRBJ1-3; d_call: TRBD1; v_call: TRBV5-1; clone_size: .; cdr3_aa: CASSPRTGSGNTIYF; cdr3_nt: TGCGCCAGCAGCCCGCGGACAGGCTCTGGAAACACCATATATTTT
j_call: TRBJ2-6; d_call: .; v_call: TRBV7-3; clone_size: .; cdr3_aa: CASSFDRAGANVLTF; cdr3_nt: TGTGCCAGCAGTTTTGACAGAGCTGGGGCCAACGTCCTGACTTTC
j_call: TRBJ1-5; d_call: .; v_call: TRBV28; clone_size: .; cdr3_aa: CASSLPWTGLSNQPQHF; cdr3_nt: TGTGCCAGCAGTTTACCCTGGACGGGACTCAGCAATCAGCCCCAGCATTTT
j_call: TRBJ2-2; d_call: .; v_call: TRBV11-3; clone_size: .; cdr3_aa: CASSRQGGRAGELFF; cdr3_nt: TGTGCCAGCAGCCGCCAGGGGGGTCGGGCCGGGGAGCTGTTTTTT
j_call: TRBJ2-7; d_call: .; v_call: TRBV13; clone_size: .; cdr3_aa: CASRKTGQNYEQYF; cdr3_nt: TGTGCCAGCAGAAAAACCGGACAGAACTACGAGCAGTACTTC
j_call: TRBJ2-1; d_call: .; v_call: TRBV7-3; clone_size: few; cdr3_aa: CASSDRRSDEQFF; cdr3_nt: TGTGCCAGCAGCGACAGGCGGAGCGATGAGCAGTTCTTC